The TCR beta chain under discussion was sequenced for a study of CD8+ T cells in alopecia areata (dated by TCRdb to 2017 to 2018). A note on the overall study: The treated patients, all with moderate-to-severe alopecia areata, were enrolled in an open-label pilot trial of oral tofacitinib given at 5 to 10 mg twice daily. Tofacitinib was administered for 6 to 18 months, and 6 months of follow-up off drug were then conducted to assess delayed response and recurrence. Disease severity in treated patients was measured with the SALT score, which quantifies the percentage of affected scalp surface area. The study used high-throughput TCRbeta sequencing to examine T cell clonal expansion in alopecia areata, in both the C3H/HeJ mouse model and human patients. On the human side, TCRbeta sequencing was run on scalp tissue and on sorted CD4+ and CD8+ peripheral blood T cells from healthy controls and from alopecia areata patients with either patchy or totalis/universalis disease. Biopsies were taken from tofacitinib-treated patients at baseline and at 4 and 24 weeks of treatment, and a later scalp biopsy was taken in several of the tofacitinib-treated patients. Scalp clonality was compared among normal scalp (n=4), patchy alopecia areata scalp (n=8), and alopecia totalis/universalis scalp (n=8). RNA came from the PAXgene miRNA kit for fixed scalp, the miRNeasy kit for PBMCs, and the RNeasy kit for mouse skin. Amplification of TCRbeta CDR3 regions was done by immunoSEQ multiplex PCR using 35 Vbeta forward primers and 13 Jbeta reverse primers.

The CDR3 sequence holds 14 residues, the cysteine and phenylalanine included. The CDR3 DNA has 42 bases and is translated from base 1. Taken from the germline V gene (reference sequence), the CDR1 and CDR2 loops are MNHEY and SMNVEV. V loses 2 bases of germline sequence and J loses 2 bases, and the interval between the two ends is 9 bases. The library was produced with the immunoSEQ multiplex PCR assay. For TCR sequencing, RNA was extracted from every sample and reverse transcribed into cDNA to serve as template. First-strand cDNA was synthesized using SuperScript III with a 2:1 mix of oligo-dT and random hexamers. A synthetic immune receptor repertoire was used to measure amplification bias, and any remaining bias was corrected computationally. The original pipeline was this. Raw reads were preprocessed to remove errors, and CDR3 was defined according to IMGT conventions as the region from the conserved cysteine to phenylalanine. Clonality was computed as 1 minus the Shannon entropy, with the entropy normalized by log2 of the number of productive unique TCRs. Whether scalp clones were CD4 or CD8 was inferred by matching scalp TCRbeta sequences against CD4 and CD8 repertoires sorted from blood. Sourced from immuneACCESS, this table was stored by TCRdb with only in-frame sequences that have V and J called. A share of the clones is absent; for the studies checked, an unresolved V gene accounts for under half, and the remainder has no known explanation. That table furnishes V, J and clone size, whereas the DNA furnished D and trimming. Present in this sample are 200,000 to 250,000 clones, more than 30% of which were seen just once. The ten largest account for just under 0.5% of the sample.

Details on this clone: Its antigen target is currently unknown. No qualities accompany the bases; no much larger clone lies one base away.

This sample's treatment or condition label indicates: oral pan-JAK inhibitor, 5-10 mg twice daily. From alopecia areata patients, peripheral blood was collected along with lesional scalp punch biopsies. PBMCs were isolated by density centrifugation and stained for CD3, CD4 and CD8, after which CD4+ and CD8+ T cells were sorted on a FACSAria. On the study overall, not on this receptor specifically: During tofacitinib treatment, many expanded lesional clones remained in scalp and blood, and this persistence may partly explain relapse after treatment is stopped. Scalp TCR repertoire analysis is complicated because resident alphabeta T cells in normal human skin are also sequenced, whereas mouse skin is dominated by gammadelta T cells. Compared with mice, TCR sequences shared between patients were less clear, possibly partly because of HLA diversity across the patient population. Tofacitinib significantly lowered scalp clonality and the number of expanded CD8+ clones among the top 100 scalp clones. Because the treated cohort was small and included a single nonresponder, larger studies are needed to assess links between baseline CD8+ expansion and response. Lesional scalp, especially in alopecia totalis/universalis, showed higher clonality and more expanded CD8+ clones than normal scalp, suggesting antigenic drive.

The receptor comes from a human donor with alopecia areata. Material: CD4+ T cells sorted from blood, obtained between weeks 30 and 35, from a patient treated with tofacitinib. The chain is assembled from TRBV27 and TRBJ2-5; the D gene is unclear. The DNA is as follows: TGTGCCAGCAGTTTAATGCCCAAACAAGAGACCCAGTACTTC. Its protein product is CASSLMPKQETQYF.